This T cell receptor (beta chain) emerged from a study of B cell selection in AIRE deficiency. As originally analysed: Conventional T cell pools: about 11x10^4 distinct patient, 130,000 to 150,000 donor TCRbeta sequences. Produced via immunoSEQ multiplex PCR; TCRdb's table is partial and in-frame only. D and trimming were read from the DNA, whereas the V and J calls and clone size are those reported in that table. Of 20,000 to 25,000 clones in the sample, 95% to 98% were seen once. The study's findings and limits: Healthy Tconv contained roughly two fifths of shared healthy Treg sequences; only TCRbeta sequenced. Shared Treg sequences had shorter CDR3s, biased toward rearrangements with few non-templated insertions. AIRE-deficient Tconv and Treg repertoires matched healthy donors in TCRBV, CDR3 length, diversity.

CD4+CD127+ cells were sorted as the conventional CD4 T cells. The germline V gene encodes CDR1 MNHEY and CDR2 SVGAGI. V was pared by 5 bases and J by 8 bases, with 13 bases between. The CDR3 runs to 13 residues. A word on this clone: Its target is unknown.

The V gene is TRBV6-5, the J gene TRBJ2-1, with D perhaps matching TRBD2 (5 bases). The clonotype comes from a human donor with AIRE deficiency. The source material was conventional CD4+ T cells sorted from PBMCs. CDR3 sequence (DNA): TGTGCCAGCAGTCCGGTTCGGAGGCATGAGCAGTTCTTC. Protein sequence: CASSPVRRHEQFF.